What follows is one T cell receptor beta chain and its context. Its antigen is still unknown. These data originate in a study of T cell responses to AZD1222 COVID-19 vaccine. Generated by immunoSEQ multiplex PCR, the TCRdb table keeps only in-frame clones and is missing some. This table holds approximately 270,000 clones, around 93% found once. The CDR3 has 13 residues. V was trimmed by 5 bases and J by 1 base, leaving 9 bases between them. Study-wide results and caveats: The donors showed a predominance of white British ancestry and of females, with possible underestimation of clonal diversity.

V usage is TRBV12-3 or TRBV12-4 and J usage is TRBJ2-7, with D perhaps TRBD2 (6 bases). The source material was peripheral blood, sampled 28 days after the second AZD1222 dose. This sequence originates from an adult who received the AZD1222 COVID-19 vaccine. This CDR3 is CASSRGISYEQYF. The CDR3 region has the DNA TGTGCCAGCAGTCGCGGGATATCCTACGAGCAGTACTTC.